Each of the 5 T cell receptor beta chains below was sequenced from the same sample in a study of T cell responses to AZD1222 COVID-19 vaccine (dated by TCRdb to 2020 to 2022). The time point label on this specimen signifies: baseline before first vaccination. Library preparation used the immunoSEQ multiplex PCR assay. TCRdb obtained this table from immuneACCESS and retained in-frame rearrangements with V and J assigned. These tables miss some clones; where compared with another copy, unresolved V genes account for less than half of the shortfall, and the remainder is unexplained. This sample has about 120,000 clones in its table, and just over 85% of those were observed once. In total, the top ten clones hold around 9.6% of the sample. Material: peripheral blood, obtained on day 0 of AZD1222 vaccination. All receptors derive from an adult in good health.

The chain carries TRBV29-1 and TRBJ2-1; TRBD2 might be the D (7 bases). The CDR3 spans 13 residues. Germline assignment: CDR1 SQVTM and CDR2 ANQGSEA. Trimming took 4 bases from V and 9 from J, leaving 16 bases between them. CDR3 region: CSVVGGEEGEQFF. CDR3 DNA: TGCAGCGTTGTAGGGGGGGAGGAAGGTGAGCAGTTCTTC.

This chain uses TRBV4-2 with TRBJ2-3; 13 bases align to TRBD2. Germline V gives CDR1 LGHNA, CDR2 YNFKEQ. The CDR3 runs to 18 residues. With 3 bases clipped from V and 4 bases from J, the junction kept 10 bases outside the gene matches. The CDR3 bases are TGTGCCAGCAGCCAGGAGGCCTTCACTAGCGGGGGGGCAGATACGCAGTATTTT. As protein: CASSQEAFTSGGADTQYF.

The rearrangement joins TRBV19 to TRBJ2-1; TRBD2 agrees at 10 bases. The CDR3 covers 19 residues. The junction had 9 bases not matched to a gene; V was cut back by 1 base and J by 0 bases. Germline V lookup: CDR1 LNHDA, CDR2 SQIVND (reference sequence). The CDR3 here is CASSIAAGGRGRSYNEQFF. Written as DNA, the CDR3 is TGTGCCAGTAGTATAGCAGCGGGAGGGCGCGGTCGCTCCTACAATGAGCAGTTCTTC.

With respect to this clone: The same CDR3 also results from other DNA sequences found in this sample. The chain combines TRBV6-2 or TRBV6-3 with TRBJ1-2, with D tentatively TRBD1 (6 bases). Germline CDR1 and CDR2: MNHEY and SVGEGT. Trimming removed 5 bases at V and 5 bases at J, with 9 bases between. This CDR3 has 12 residues. In nucleotides, the CDR3 is TGTGCCAGCAGTCAGGGGACGTATGGCTACACCTTC. It codes for CASSQGTYGYTF.

The V and J genes are TRBV9 and TRBJ1-2; 7 bases map to TRBD1. CDR3 length: 15 residues. The germline CDR1 and CDR2 sequences are SGDLS and YYNGEE. V lost 3 bases and J lost 0; bases outside the gene matches: 5. The CDR3 sequence: CASSGATGTNYGYTF. The CDR3 region has the DNA TGTGCCAGCAGCGGGGCGACAGGGACTAACTATGGCTACACCTTC.